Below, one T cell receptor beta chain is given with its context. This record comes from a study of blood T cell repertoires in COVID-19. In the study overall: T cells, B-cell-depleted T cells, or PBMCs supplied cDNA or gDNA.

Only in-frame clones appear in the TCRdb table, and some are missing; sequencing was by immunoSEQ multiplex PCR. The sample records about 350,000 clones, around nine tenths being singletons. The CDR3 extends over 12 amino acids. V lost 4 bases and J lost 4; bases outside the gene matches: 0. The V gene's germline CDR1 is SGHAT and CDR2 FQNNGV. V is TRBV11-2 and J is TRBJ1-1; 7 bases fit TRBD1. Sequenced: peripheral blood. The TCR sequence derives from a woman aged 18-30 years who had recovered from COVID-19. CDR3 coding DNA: TGTGCCAGCAGCTCAGGGGGCACTGAAGCTTTCTTT. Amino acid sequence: CASSSGGTEAFF.